The clone carrying this TCR beta chain was seen a single time. Its antigen is still unknown. The sample belongs to a study of T-cell reconstitution after alpha-beta-depleted transplantation in children. Study observations and caveats: Several hundred expanded graft clones reportedly gave rise to the alpha-beta T cells present about two months after transplant. Surviving recipient T cells and intrathymic progenitors accounted for some patients' high TCRbeta diversity at day 60. A year post-transplant, T-cell counts and diversity derived mostly from newly produced T cells.

Preparation of the TCRbeta library was carried out with unique molecular identifiers. TCRdb reprocessed the PCR reads via MiXCR and lists one record per CDR3 protein. The profile shows a few hundred thousand distinct CDR3 sequences, 25% to 30% of them singletons. The TCR sequence derives from a boy less than two years old with Wiskott-Aldrich syndrome, due to receive a stem cell transplant. This specimen consisted of PBMCs, obtained before TCRalphabeta/CD19-depleted stem cell transplant.

The CDR3 is CASSLTGPATKLFF. For the CDR3, the DNA is TGTGCCAGCAGTTTAACAGGGCCCGCTACTAAACTGTTTTTT. The V and J genes are TRBV27 and TRBJ1-4; possibly TRBD1 for D (6 bases). This CDR3 comprises 14 residues. Per germline, CDR1 MNHEY and CDR2 SMNVEV (reference sequence). V lost 2 bases and J 11 bases, leaving 15 bases between the germline ends.